What follows is one TCR beta chain and its context. What it recognizes is unknown. Relapse after autologous stem cell transplantation occurred in every patient, and brentuximab vedotin exposure varied. Sequenced by immunoSEQ multiplex PCR; TCRdb stores in-frame clones only, minus some. Of 15,000 to 20,000 clones in the sample, around 75% were seen once. The data were taken from a study of PD-1 blockade in classical Hodgkin lymphoma. Findings of the study overall: Relapsed/refractory patients reportedly had the lowest baseline TCR diversity, below newly diagnosed patients, who were below healthy donors. Complete responders showed a baseline diversity that resembled the diversity of newly diagnosed patients.

This CDR3 comprises 14 residues. The germline V and J ends were trimmed by 0 bases and 3 bases, with 8 bases remaining between them. Germline lookup yields CDR1 SGHRS and CDR2 YFSETQ. The TCR originated in a human donor with classical Hodgkin lymphoma. The material was peripheral blood mononuclear cells (PBMCs), obtained before the second cycle of nivolumab. The rearrangement joins TRBV5-1 to TRBJ2-3; D is ambiguous. CDR3 sequence (DNA): TGCGCCAGCAGCTTGGCCATACGAACAGATACGCAGTATTTT. Encoded protein: CASSLAIRTDTQYF. The full variable domain, with the rest looked up from reference TRBV5-1 and TRBJ2-3, is KAGVTQTPRYLIKTRGQQVTLSCSPISGHRSVSWYQQTPGQGLQFLFEYFSETQRNKGNFPGRFSGRQFSNSRSEMNVSTLELGDSALYLCASSLAIRTDTQYFGPGTRLTVL.